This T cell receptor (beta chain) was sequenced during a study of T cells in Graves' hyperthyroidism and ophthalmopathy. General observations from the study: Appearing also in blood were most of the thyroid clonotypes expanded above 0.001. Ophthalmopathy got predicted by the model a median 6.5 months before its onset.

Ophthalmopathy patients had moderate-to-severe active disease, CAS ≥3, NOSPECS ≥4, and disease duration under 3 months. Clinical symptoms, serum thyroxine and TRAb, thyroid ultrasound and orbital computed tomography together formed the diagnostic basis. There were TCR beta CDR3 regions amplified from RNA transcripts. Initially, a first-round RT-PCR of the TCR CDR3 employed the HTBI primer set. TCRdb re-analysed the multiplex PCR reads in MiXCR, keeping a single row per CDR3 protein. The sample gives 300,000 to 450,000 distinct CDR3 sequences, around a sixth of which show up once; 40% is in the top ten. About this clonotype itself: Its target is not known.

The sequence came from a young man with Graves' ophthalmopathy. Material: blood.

CDR3: CSCRAPENYGYTF. DNA of the CDR3: TGTTCCTGCCGGGCACCAGAAAACTATGGCTACACCTTC. The chain has TRBV6-1 and TRBJ1-2, with D unclear. Germline lookup yields CDR1 MNHNS and CDR2 SASEGT. The CDR3 contains 13 residues.